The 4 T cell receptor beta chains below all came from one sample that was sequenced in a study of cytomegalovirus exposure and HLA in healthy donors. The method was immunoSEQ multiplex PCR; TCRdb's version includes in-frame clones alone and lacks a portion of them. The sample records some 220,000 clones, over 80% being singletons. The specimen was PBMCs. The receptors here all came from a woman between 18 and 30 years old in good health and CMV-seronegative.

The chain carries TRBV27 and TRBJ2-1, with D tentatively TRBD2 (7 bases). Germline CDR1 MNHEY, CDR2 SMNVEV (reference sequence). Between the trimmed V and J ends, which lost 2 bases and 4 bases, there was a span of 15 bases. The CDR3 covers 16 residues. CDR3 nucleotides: TGTGCCAGCAGTTTAGCGGGGGCCCTAGAATACAATGAGCAGTTCTTC. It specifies CASSLAGALEYNEQFF.

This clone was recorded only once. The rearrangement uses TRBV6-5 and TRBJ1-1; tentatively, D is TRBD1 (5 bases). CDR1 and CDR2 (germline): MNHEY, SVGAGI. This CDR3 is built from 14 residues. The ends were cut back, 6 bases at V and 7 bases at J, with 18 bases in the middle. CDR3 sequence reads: CASSRVGGIGEAFF. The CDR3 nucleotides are TGTGCCAGCAGCAGGGTCGGGGGGATAGGTGAAGCTTTCTTT.

CDR3 sequence reads: CASSLEPFYEQYF. CDR3 sequence (DNA): TGCGCCAGCAGCTTGGAGCCTTTCTACGAGCAGTACTTC. The genes are TRBV5-1 and TRBJ2-7, with no clear D. Germline V CDR1 and CDR2: SGHRS, YFSETQ. Trimming took 0 bases from V and 3 from J, leaving 7 bases between them. The CDR3 runs 13 residues.

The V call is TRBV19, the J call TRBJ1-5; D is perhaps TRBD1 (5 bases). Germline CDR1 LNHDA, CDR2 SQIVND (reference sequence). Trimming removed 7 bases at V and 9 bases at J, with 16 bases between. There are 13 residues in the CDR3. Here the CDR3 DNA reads TGTGCCAGTAAGGGACCGGGGGATAGGCCCCAGCATTTT. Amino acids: CASKGPGDRPQHF.